Given below is one T cell receptor (beta chain) in context. This record comes from a study of blood T cell repertoires in COVID-19. For the study at large: From the United States, Italy and Spain came samples of acute and convalescent COVID-19. PBMCs, B-cell-depleted T cells, or T cells were the source of the cDNA or gDNA that made up the material.

Individuals drawn from about two dozen US areas were roughly 18 to 89 years old. Membership in each cohort depended on participant-reported clinical history. Clones were sequenced by immunoSEQ multiplex PCR, and TCRdb holds only the in-frame ones, with some missing. The sample lists a few hundred thousand clones; approximately 86% were seen once. CDR3 length equals 15 residues. V lost 7 bases and J 1 base, leaving 19 bases between the germline ends. Germline values: CDR1 SQVTM, CDR2 ANQGSEA. The clonotype comes from a woman aged 40-49 years with acute COVID-19. The specimen sequenced was PBMCs or T cells enriched from blood (not recorded which). This sequence joins TRBV29-1 and TRBJ1-1; D might be TRBD1 (6 bases). The CDR3 DNA sequence: TGCAGCGCCCCCGGGGATTACAGGGAGAACACTGAAGCTTTCTTT. Its protein is CSAPGDYRENTEAFF.